The entry below gives a single T cell receptor (beta chain) sequence along with its context. Its antigen is unknown. Nothing much larger sits one base from this clone, and base qualities are not available. Libraries were built with the immunoSEQ multiplex PCR assay. This is the immuneACCESS table as TCRdb keeps it, with only in-frame sequences that have V and J called. A part of the clones is gone; compared with another copy, unresolved V genes explain less than half, and the rest is unexplained. The sample table lists approximately 170,000 clones, about 90% of them with a count of one. About 1.4% of the sample belongs to the ten largest clones. This entry is derived from a study of control samples from healthy donors and cancer patients (dated by TCRdb to the early 2020s). From the cysteine through the phenylalanine, the CDR3 covers 15 amino acids. Left in the record is the CDR3 DNA by itself, 45 bases read in frame from the first base. V is cut back by 3 bases and J by 1 base, with 6 bases in the junction unmatched. CDR1 and CDR2 (SGDLS, YYNGEE) derive from the germline V gene.

What was sequenced was blood. The receptor was isolated from a woman aged 45 to 65 in good health. The V and J genes are TRBV9 and TRBJ1-1; 7 nucleotides in the junction match TRBD1. In nucleotide form, the sequence is TGTGCCAGCAGCGGACCCCGGACAGGGAACACTGAAGCTTTCTTT. This yields the protein CASSGPRTGNTEAFF.